This T cell receptor (beta chain) was captured by sequencing in a study of blood T cells in healthy people across ages. This CDR3 region has 15 residues. Trimming shortened V by 0 bases and J by 1 base, and 10 bases separated the two germline ends. The germline gives CDR1 MGHRA, CDR2 YSYEKL. Then a second PCR, running roughly 7 to 11 cycles, was carried out with a sample-barcoded 5' primer and a J-beta primer mix. Researchers report that a template-switch adaptor with 12 random nucleotides tagged each cDNA molecule. The study obtained at least 2.5 million CDR3-containing paired-end reads from every sample. Each CDR3 protein gets one entry after TCRdb re-called the 5' RACE reads with MiXCR. The table lists fewer than 900,000 distinct CDR3 sequences, 35% to 40% of them singletons. Donors gave about 9.3 milliliters of peripheral blood apiece. Researchers isolated at least 6 million PBMCs per sample.

Sequencing input: blood. This sequence joins TRBV4-1 and TRBJ2-7; D possibly corresponds to TRBD2 (6 bases). The source is a man aged 18 to 30 in good health. This CDR3 reads CASSQDGRISYEQYF. The CDR3, as DNA: TGCGCCAGCAGCCAAGATGGGAGGATATCCTACGAGCAGTACTTC.